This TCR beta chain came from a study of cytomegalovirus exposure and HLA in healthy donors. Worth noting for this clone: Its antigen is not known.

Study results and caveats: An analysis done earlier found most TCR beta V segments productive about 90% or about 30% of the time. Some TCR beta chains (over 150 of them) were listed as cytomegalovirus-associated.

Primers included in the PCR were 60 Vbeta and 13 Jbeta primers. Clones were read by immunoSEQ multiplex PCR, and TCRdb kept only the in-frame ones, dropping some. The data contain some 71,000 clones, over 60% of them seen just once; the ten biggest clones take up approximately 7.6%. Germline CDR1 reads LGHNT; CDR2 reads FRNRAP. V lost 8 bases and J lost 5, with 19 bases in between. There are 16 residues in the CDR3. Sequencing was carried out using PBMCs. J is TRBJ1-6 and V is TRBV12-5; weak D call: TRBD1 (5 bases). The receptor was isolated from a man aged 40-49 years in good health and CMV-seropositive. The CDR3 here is CASSPTGGNHNSPLHF. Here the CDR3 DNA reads TGTGCTAGTTCCCCGACCGGGGGGAATCATAATTCACCCCTCCACTTT.